This T cell receptor (beta chain) stems from a study of radiotherapy plus CTLA-4 blockade in lung cancer. The overall study: Objective responses emerged in about 20% of patients, and around 31% attained disease control.

The method was immunoSEQ multiplex PCR; TCRdb's version includes in-frame clones alone and lacks a portion of them. The sample yields about 43,000 clones, roughly 67% seen once. Overall study findings and caveats: After treatment with radiotherapy plus ipilimumab, TCR clones that came from the tumor expanded in blood.

Of note for this clone: Its antigen is currently unknown.

Germline V lookup: CDR1 SEHNR, CDR2 FQNEAQ (reference sequence). The CDR3 consists of 13 residues. V was shortened by 3 bases and J by 12 bases, with 17 bases between the two germline ends. The sample in question was peripheral blood, obtained from a patient treated with radiotherapy plus ipilimumab. The TCR comes from a human donor with non-small cell lung cancer who had a partial response to radiotherapy plus ipilimumab. V gene TRBV7-9 combines with J gene TRBJ1-2, with no clear D. As DNA, the CDR3 is TGTGCCAGCAGCTTTAATTCCTACATAGGAGACACCTTC. This encodes CASSFNSYIGDTF.